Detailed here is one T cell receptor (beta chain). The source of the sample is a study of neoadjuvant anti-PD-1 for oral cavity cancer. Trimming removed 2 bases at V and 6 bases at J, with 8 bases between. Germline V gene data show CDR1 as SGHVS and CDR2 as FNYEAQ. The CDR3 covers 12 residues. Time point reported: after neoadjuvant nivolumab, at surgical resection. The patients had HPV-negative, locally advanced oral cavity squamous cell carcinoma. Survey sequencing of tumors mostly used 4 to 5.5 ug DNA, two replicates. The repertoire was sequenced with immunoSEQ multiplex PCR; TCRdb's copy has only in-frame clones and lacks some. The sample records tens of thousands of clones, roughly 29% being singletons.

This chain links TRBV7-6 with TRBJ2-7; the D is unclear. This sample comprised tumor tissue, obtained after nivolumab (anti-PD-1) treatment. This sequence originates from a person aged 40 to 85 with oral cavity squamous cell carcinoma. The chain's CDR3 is CASSLQAGEQYF. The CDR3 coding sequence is TGTGCCAGCAGCTTACAGGCCGGCGAGCAGTACTTC. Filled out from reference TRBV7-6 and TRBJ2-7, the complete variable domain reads GAGVSQSPRYKVTKRGQDVALRCDPISGHVSLYWYRQALGQGPEFLTYFNYEAQQDKSGLPNDRFSAERPEGSISTLTIQRTEQRDSAMYRCASSLQAGEQYFGPGTRLTVT.